These 27 T cell receptor beta chains share one sample of origin, sequenced in a study of blood T cell repertoires in COVID-19. TCRdb's copy holds only in-frame clones and misses some; the assay was immunoSEQ multiplex PCR. The data show roughly 200,000 clones, about 90% seen once. The source material was peripheral blood. The origin of the receptors is a woman aged 18-29 years who had recovered from COVID-19.

The V and J genes are TRBV11-2 and TRBJ2-1; D might be TRBD1 (5 bases). The CDR3 has 15 residues. The V end was cut by 4 bases, the J end by 5 bases, with 15 bases between. Germline V gene lookup returns CDR1 SGHAT and CDR2 FQNNGV. CDR3 protein: CASSSVPGLDNEQFF. Written as DNA, the CDR3 is TGTGCCAGCAGCTCCGTGCCAGGGCTCGACAATGAGCAGTTCTTC. Full variable domain (missing parts from reference TRBV11-2 and TRBJ2-1): EAGVAQSPRYKIIEKRQSVAFWCNPISGHATLYWYQQILGQGPKLLIQFQNNGVVDDSQLPKDRFSAERLKGVDSTLKIQPAKLEDSAVYLCASSSVPGLDNEQFFGPGTRLTVL.

The V call is TRBV9, the J call TRBJ2-1; TRBD2 agrees at 14 bases. The length of the CDR3 is 17 residues. Trimming at V came to 4 bases and at J to 0 bases, leaving 3 bases not matched to a gene. Germline-derived CDR1 and CDR2 are SGDLS and YYNGEE. The CDR3 DNA reads TGTGCCAGCAGCCCGGGGACTAGCGGGGGCTCCTACAATGAGCAGTTCTTC. It translates to CASSPGTSGGSYNEQFF.

The rearrangement uses TRBV2 and TRBJ2-3, with 14 bases fitting TRBD2. Germline V gene lookup returns CDR1 SNHLY and CDR2 FYNNEI. This CDR3 has 15 amino acids. The V and J ends lost 6 bases and 5 bases, in that order; junction bases with no gene match: 4. For the CDR3, the DNA is TGTGCCAGCAGGACGGGACTAGCGGGAGTAGATACGCAGTATTTT. Residues: CASRTGLAGVDTQYF.

The count of this clone is one. The genes are TRBV6-5 and TRBJ2-7; perhaps TRBD2 as D (5 bases). CDR1 and CDR2 (germline): MNHEY, SVGAGI. The CDR3 runs to 15 residues. V lost 6 bases and J lost 0, with 15 bases in between. CDR3 residues: CASRRAQGSSYEQYF. The CDR3 bases are TGTGCCAGCAGGAGAGCCCAAGGGAGCTCCTACGAGCAGTACTTC.

The chain is built from TRBV4-1 and TRBJ2-5; 9 positions match TRBD2. Germline trimming cut 2 bases from V and 4 bases from J; bases unmatched to any gene: 2. Germline CDR1 MGHRA, CDR2 YSYEKL. The length of the CDR3 is 14 residues. DNA of the CDR3: TGCGCCAGCAGCCAAAGAGCGGGGGGAGAGACCCAGTACTTC. This sequence encodes CASSQRAGGETQYF.

The chain has TRBV2 and TRBJ2-7, with 9 bases identical to TRBD1. Trimming cost V 10 bases and J 4 bases; bases outside gene matches: 5. Germline-derived CDR1 and CDR2 are SNHLY and FYNNEI. The length of the CDR3 is 12 residues. The CDR3 nucleotides read TGTGCCACGGGACAGGGTTCGTACGAGCAGTACTTC. Translation: CATGQGSYEQYF.

CDR3 sequence: CASSPPGQDYGYTF. The CDR3 DNA follows: TGTGCCAGCAGTCCGCCGGGACAGGACTATGGCTACACCTTC. The chain employs TRBV6-2 or TRBV6-3 and TRBJ1-2; 8 nucleotides align to TRBD1. CDR1 is MNHEY, CDR2 SVGEGT, per germline. After removal of 5 bases from V and 3 bases from J, the junction contained 5 bases not matched to a gene. The CDR3 totals 14 residues.

The chain combines TRBV6-2 or TRBV6-3 with TRBJ1-2; D is uncertain. Trimming took off 0 bases at V and 2 bases at J, with 10 bases between the two ends. Germline assignment: CDR1 MNHEY and CDR2 SVGEGT. The CDR3 is 15 amino acids. CDR3 amino acids: CASSYSVAGNYGYTF. DNA for the CDR3: TGTGCCAGCAGTTACTCAGTCGCAGGAAACTATGGCTACACCTTC.

The J gene is TRBJ2-5, the V gene TRBV10-2; 9 bases are a match to TRBD1. This CDR3 is built from 15 residues. With V trimmed by 7 bases and J by 5 bases, 11 bases remained unmatched. The germline V gene encodes CDR1 WSHSY and CDR2 SAAADI. In DNA form, the CDR3 reads TGCGCCAGCACGCCGGGACAGGGAAGATTGGAGACCCAGTACTTC. This encodes CASTPGQGRLETQYF.

This clone appeared a few times. The rearrangement links TRBV30 to TRBJ2-7; D not certain. Trimming pared 0 bases from V and 3 bases from J, leaving 15 bases between. The V gene's germline CDR1 is GTSNPN and CDR2 SVGIG (reference sequence). This CDR3 is built from 15 residues. CDR3 DNA sequence: TGTGCCTGGAGTGTACTAAGAGGTGGGTTCTACGAGCAGTACTTC. Encoded protein: CAWSVLRGGFYEQYF.

The V and J genes are TRBV12-3 or TRBV12-4 and TRBJ2-7; D gene ambiguous. This CDR3 region has 13 residues. Trimming pared 3 bases from V and 1 base from J, leaving 7 bases between. The CDR3 coding sequence is TGTGCCAGCAGTTTGCGTCGGTCCTACGAGCAGTACTTC. It codes for CASSLRRSYEQYF.

The chain recombines TRBV4-2 with TRBJ2-1, with TRBD2 matching 9 bases. Germline values: CDR1 LGHNA, CDR2 YNFKEQ. This CDR3 is built from 16 residues. V lost 2 bases and J lost 9; bases outside the gene matches: 11. DNA for the CDR3: TGTGCCAGCAGCCAACTTTCTAGCGGGGACACTGGTGAGCAGTTCTTC. This gives the protein CASSQLSSGDTGEQFF.

This chain links TRBV7-2 with TRBJ2-7; 10 nucleotides agree with TRBD2. This CDR3 has 15 residues. CDR1 is SGHTA and CDR2 is FQGNSA in the germline V gene. Trimming removed 3 bases from V and 5 bases from J; junction bases left unmatched: 7. The CDR3 DNA is TGTGCCAGCAGCTTTAGTCTAGCGGGAGCGAACGAGCAGTACTTC. Translation gives CASSFSLAGANEQYF. Full variable domain (missing parts from reference TRBV7-2 and TRBJ2-7): GAGVSQSPSNKVTEKGKDVELRCDPISGHTALYWYRQSLGQGLEFLIYFQGNSAPDKSGLPSDRFSAERTGGSVSTLTIQRTQQEDSAVYLCASSFSLAGANEQYFGPGTRLTVT.

This chain links TRBV27 with TRBJ1-4, with 7 nucleotides matching TRBD1. The CDR3 is 16 amino acids. Looked up from germline, CDR1 is MNHEY and CDR2 is SMNVEV (reference sequence). Trimming cost V 7 bases and J 7 bases; bases outside gene matches: 15. CDR3 protein: CASKQNTGVMSEKLFF. The DNA of the CDR3 is TGTGCCAGCAAACAAAATACAGGGGTGATGAGTGAAAAACTGTTTTTT.

This chain uses TRBV13 with TRBJ1-1; D not certain. With 1 base removed from V and 3 bases from J, the gap between germline ends came to 6 bases. The germline V gene has CDR1 PRHDT and CDR2 FYEKMQ (reference sequence). This CDR3 is built from 13 residues. The CDR3 reads CASSLERDTEAFF. The CDR3 region has the DNA TGTGCCAGCAGCTTAGAAAGAGACACTGAAGCTTTCTTT. The entire variable domain, with the rest obtained from reference TRBV13 and TRBJ1-1, is as follows: AAGVIQSPRHLIKEKRETATLKCYPIPRHDTVYWYQQGPGQDPQFLISFYEKMQSDKGSIPDRFSAQQFSDYHSELNMSSLELGDSALYFCASSLERDTEAFFGQGTRLTVV.

The chain combines TRBV29-1 with TRBJ2-1, with a weak D call TRBD2 (5 bases). V was cut by 7 bases and J by 9 bases, with 22 bases left in between. Germline V lookup: CDR1 SQVTM, CDR2 ANQGSEA. This CDR3 contains 14 residues. The CDR3 protein is CSGRRVATGSEQFF. CDR3 coding DNA: TGCAGCGGTCGCCGGGTCGCTACGGGGAGTGAGCAGTTCTTC.

The V gene is TRBV29-1, the J gene TRBJ2-5; 8 bases match TRBD1. The CDR3 totals 13 residues. From germline, CDR1 is SQVTM and CDR2 ANQGSEA. With 3 bases clipped from V and 2 bases from J, the junction kept 2 bases outside the gene matches. The CDR3 DNA is TGCAGCGTTGATCGGACAGGGCAAGAGACCCAGTACTTC. Protein sequence: CSVDRTGQETQYF.

This chain uses TRBV25-1 with TRBJ2-7; the match to TRBD1 covers 7 bases. V was pared by 6 bases and J by 2 bases, with 7 bases of the junction left unmatched. The CDR3 is 14 amino acids. Germline V gene data show CDR1 as MGHDK and CDR2 as SYGVNS. This chain's CDR3 is CASSGTDRTYEQYF. CDR3 in DNA: TGTGCCAGCAGCGGGACAGACAGGACCTACGAGCAGTACTTC.

There are a few counts of this clone. The chain has TRBV19 and TRBJ2-7, with TRBD2 matching over 7 bases. This CDR3 is built from 15 residues. The junction had 9 bases not matched to a gene; V was cut back by 5 bases and J by 2 bases. Germline-derived CDR1 and CDR2 are LNHDA and SQIVND (reference sequence). The CDR3 loop reads CASSPSTSFAYEQYF. CDR3 in DNA: TGTGCCAGTAGTCCATCGACTAGCTTCGCCTACGAGCAGTACTTC.

The gene calls are TRBV11-2 and TRBJ2-5, with TRBD2 matching 8 bases. The CDR3 extends over 13 amino acids. The germline V gene encodes CDR1 SGHAT and CDR2 FQNNGV. V trimming: 6 bases; J trimming: 2 bases; junction bases outside the gene matches: 2. The CDR3 region has the DNA TGTGCCAGCAGAGGACTAGCTCAAGAGACCCAGTACTTC. As protein: CASRGLAQETQYF.

V gene TRBV7-9 combines with J gene TRBJ2-7; no clear D gene. The CDR3 totals 13 residues. The germline gives CDR1 SEHNR, CDR2 FQNEAQ (reference sequence). Trimming cost V 3 bases and J 5 bases, with 11 bases left between them. CDR3 nucleotides: TGTGCCAGCAGCTTGAAGCTCAACGACGAGCAGTACTTC. As protein: CASSLKLNDEQYF.

The CDR3 DNA follows: TGTGCCAGCAGCGTGAGCGGGAGCGTGTACAATGAGCAGTTCTTC. This encodes CASSVSGSVYNEQFF. The J gene is TRBJ2-1, the V gene TRBV9; 8 nucleotides align to TRBD2. Per germline, CDR1 SGDLS and CDR2 YYNGEE. V trimming: 2 bases; J trimming: 4 bases; junction bases outside the gene matches: 5. The CDR3 runs to 15 residues.

The rearrangement links TRBV7-9 to TRBJ2-2, with TRBD2 matching over 11 bases. V lost 6 bases to trimming and J lost 7 bases; unmatched junction nucleotides: 16. The CDR3 runs 18 residues. From germline, CDR1 is SEHNR and CDR2 FQNEAQ (reference sequence). The CDR3, as DNA: TGTGCCAGCAGGAAGGGGTGGGGAACTAGCGGGAGCGTCGGGGAGCTGTTTTTT. The encoded protein is CASRKGWGTSGSVGELFF. Based on the CDR3 plus reference TRBV7-9 and TRBJ2-2, the full variable domain is DTGVSQNPRHKITKRGQNVTFRCDPISEHNRLYWYRQTLGQGPEFLTYFQNEAQLEKSRLLSDRFSAERPKGSFSTLEIQRTEQGDSAMYLCASRKGWGTSGSVGELFFGEGSRLTVL.

CDR3 bases: TGTGCCAGCAGCGGAGGACTAGCGGAAGAGACCCAGTACTTC. As protein: CASSGGLAEETQYF. The chain combines TRBV9 with TRBJ2-5; 10 nucleotides match TRBD2. Germline assignment: CDR1 SGDLS and CDR2 YYNGEE. This CDR3 is 14 amino acids long. J lost 3 bases, V lost 3 bases, and 2 bases had no gene match.

The chain combines TRBV2 with TRBJ2-1; D possibly corresponds to TRBD1 (6 bases). Trimming took off 5 bases at V and 2 bases at J, with 13 bases between the two ends. The CDR3 contains 15 residues. The germline gives CDR1 SNHLY, CDR2 FYNNEI. The CDR3 spells CASSSGVSTYNEQFF. The DNA of the CDR3 is TGTGCCAGCAGTTCAGGGGTATCGACCTACAATGAGCAGTTCTTC.

A single count supports this clone. The chain links TRBV5-5 to TRBJ2-1; 10 nucleotides match TRBD2. The ends lost 5 bases at V and 8 bases at J; junction bases unmatched: 10. CDR1 and CDR2 (germline): SGHKS, YYEKEE (reference sequence). This CDR3 comprises 15 residues. The CDR3 spells CASSLSLAGRDEQFF. CDR3 DNA sequence: TGTGCCAGCAGTTTGTCACTAGCGGGACGCGATGAGCAGTTCTTC.

This chain uses TRBV5-1 with TRBJ2-5; TRBD2 might be the D (7 bases). The germline V gene encodes CDR1 SGHRS and CDR2 YFSETQ. Trimming pared 0 bases from V and 5 bases from J, leaving 17 bases between. The CDR3 covers 16 residues. The CDR3 region has the DNA TGCGCCAGCAGCTTGGGGGCACGGGGGGCTGGTGAGACCCAGTACTTC. It codes for CASSLGARGAGETQYF.